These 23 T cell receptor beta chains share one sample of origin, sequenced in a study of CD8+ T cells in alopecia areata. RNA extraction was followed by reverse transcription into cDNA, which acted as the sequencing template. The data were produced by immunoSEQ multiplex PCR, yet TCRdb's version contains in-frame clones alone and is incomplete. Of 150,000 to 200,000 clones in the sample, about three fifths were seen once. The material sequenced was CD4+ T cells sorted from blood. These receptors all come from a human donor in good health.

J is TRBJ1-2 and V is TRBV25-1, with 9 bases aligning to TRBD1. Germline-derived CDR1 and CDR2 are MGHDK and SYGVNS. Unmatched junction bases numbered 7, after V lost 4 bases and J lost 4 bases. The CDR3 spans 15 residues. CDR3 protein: CASSVPGQGIYGYTF. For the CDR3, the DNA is TGTGCCAGCAGTGTGCCCGGACAGGGGATCTATGGCTACACCTTC.

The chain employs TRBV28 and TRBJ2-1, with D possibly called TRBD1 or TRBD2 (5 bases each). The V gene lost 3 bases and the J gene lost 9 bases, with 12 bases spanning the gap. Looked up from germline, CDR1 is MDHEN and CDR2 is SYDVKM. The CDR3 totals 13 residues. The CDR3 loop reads CASSFRRGPEQFF. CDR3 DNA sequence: TGTGCCAGCAGTTTCCGTCGGGGACCTGAGCAGTTCTTC.

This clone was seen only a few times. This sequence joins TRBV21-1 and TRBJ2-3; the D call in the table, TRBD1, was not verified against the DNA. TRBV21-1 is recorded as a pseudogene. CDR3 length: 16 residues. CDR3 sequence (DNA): TGTGCCAGCAGCAAAGCGCAGCAGGGGGTTGGAGATACGCAGTATTTT. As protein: CASSKAQQGVGDTQYF.

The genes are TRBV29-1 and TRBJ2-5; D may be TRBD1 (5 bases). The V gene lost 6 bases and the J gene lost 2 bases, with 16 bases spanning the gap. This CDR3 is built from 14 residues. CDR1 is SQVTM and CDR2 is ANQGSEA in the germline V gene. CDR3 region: CSVPTGKLQETQYF. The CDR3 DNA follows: TGCAGCGTCCCCACAGGCAAACTTCAAGAGACCCAGTACTTC.

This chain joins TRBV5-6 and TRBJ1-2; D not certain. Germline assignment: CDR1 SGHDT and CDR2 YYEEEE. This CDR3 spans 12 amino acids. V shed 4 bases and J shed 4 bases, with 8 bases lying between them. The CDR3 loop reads CASSRTVYGYTF. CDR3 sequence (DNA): TGTGCCAGCAGCCGTACAGTCTATGGCTACACCTTC. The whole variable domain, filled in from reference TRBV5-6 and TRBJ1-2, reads DAGVTQSPTHLIKTRGQQVTLRCSPKSGHDTVSWYQQALGQGPQFIFQYYEEEERQRGNFPDRFSGHQFPNYSSELNVNALLLGDSALYLCASSRTVYGYTFGSGTRLTVV.

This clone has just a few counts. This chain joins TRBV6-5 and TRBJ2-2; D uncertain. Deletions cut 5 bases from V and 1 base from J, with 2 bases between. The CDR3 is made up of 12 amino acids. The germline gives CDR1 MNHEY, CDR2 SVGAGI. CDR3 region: CASSQNTGELFF. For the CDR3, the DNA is TGTGCCAGCAGTCAGAACACCGGGGAGCTGTTTTTT.

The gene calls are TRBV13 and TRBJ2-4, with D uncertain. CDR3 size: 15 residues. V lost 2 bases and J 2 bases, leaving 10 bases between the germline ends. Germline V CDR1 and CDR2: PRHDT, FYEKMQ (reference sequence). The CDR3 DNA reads TGTGCCAGCAGCTTAATGGGGTTCTCCAAAAACATTCAGTACTTC. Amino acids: CASSLMGFSKNIQYF.

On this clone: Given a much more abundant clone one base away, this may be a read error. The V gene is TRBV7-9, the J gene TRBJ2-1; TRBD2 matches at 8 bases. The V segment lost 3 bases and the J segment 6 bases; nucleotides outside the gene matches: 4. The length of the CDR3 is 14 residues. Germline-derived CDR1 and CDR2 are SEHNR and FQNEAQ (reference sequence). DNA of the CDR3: TGTGCCAGCAGCTTGGCAGCGGGAGCCAATGAGCAGTTCTTC. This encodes CASSLAAGANEQFF.

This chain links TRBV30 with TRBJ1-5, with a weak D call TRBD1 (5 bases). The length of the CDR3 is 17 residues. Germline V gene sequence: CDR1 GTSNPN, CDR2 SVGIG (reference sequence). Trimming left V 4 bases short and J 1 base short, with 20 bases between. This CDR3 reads CAWTEGAIGSSNQPQHF. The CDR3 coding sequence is TGTGCCTGGACGGAAGGGGCGATTGGTTCCAGCAATCAGCCCCAGCATTTT. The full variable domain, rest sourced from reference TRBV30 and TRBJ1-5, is SQTIHQWPATLVQPVGSPLSLECTVEGTSNPNLYWYRQAAGRGLQLLFYSVGIGQISSEVPQNLSASRPQDRQFILSSKKLLLSDSGFYLCAWTEGAIGSSNQPQHFGDGTRLSIL.

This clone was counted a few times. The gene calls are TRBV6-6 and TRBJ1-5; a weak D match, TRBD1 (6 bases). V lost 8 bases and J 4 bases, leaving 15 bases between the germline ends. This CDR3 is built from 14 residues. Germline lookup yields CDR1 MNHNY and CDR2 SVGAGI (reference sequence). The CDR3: CASWWGARNQPQHF. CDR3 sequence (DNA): TGTGCCAGCTGGTGGGGGGCCAGGAATCAGCCCCAGCATTTT.

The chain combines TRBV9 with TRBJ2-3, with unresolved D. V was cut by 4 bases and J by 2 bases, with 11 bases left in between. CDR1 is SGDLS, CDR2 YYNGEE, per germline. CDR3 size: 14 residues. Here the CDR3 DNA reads TGTGCCAGCAGCCCCCGGCCGTTCACAGATACGCAGTATTTT. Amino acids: CASSPRPFTDTQYF.

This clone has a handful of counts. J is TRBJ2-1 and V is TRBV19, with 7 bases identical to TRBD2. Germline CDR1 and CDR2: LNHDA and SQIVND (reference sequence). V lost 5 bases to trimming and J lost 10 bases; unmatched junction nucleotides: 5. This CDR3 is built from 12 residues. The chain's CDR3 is CASSPGGTEQFF. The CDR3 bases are TGTGCCAGTAGTCCGGGGGGAACAGAGCAGTTCTTC.

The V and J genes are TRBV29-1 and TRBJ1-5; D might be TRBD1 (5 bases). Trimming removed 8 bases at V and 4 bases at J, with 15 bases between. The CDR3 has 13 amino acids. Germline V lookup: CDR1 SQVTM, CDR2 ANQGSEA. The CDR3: CSPRSKGNQPQHF. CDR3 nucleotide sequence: TGCAGCCCCCGGTCCAAGGGGAATCAGCCCCAGCATTTT.

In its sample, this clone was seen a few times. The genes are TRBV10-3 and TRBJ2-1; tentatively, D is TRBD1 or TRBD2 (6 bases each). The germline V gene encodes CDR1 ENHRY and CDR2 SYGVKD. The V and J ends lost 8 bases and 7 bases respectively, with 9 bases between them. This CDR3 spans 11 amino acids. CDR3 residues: CAISGANEQFF. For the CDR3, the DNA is TGTGCCATCTCGGGGGCAAATGAGCAGTTCTTC.

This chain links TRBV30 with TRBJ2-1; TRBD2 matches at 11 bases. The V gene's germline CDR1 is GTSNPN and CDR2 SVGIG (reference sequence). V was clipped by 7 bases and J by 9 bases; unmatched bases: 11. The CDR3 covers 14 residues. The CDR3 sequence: CASFSASGRIEQFF. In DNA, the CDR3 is TGTGCCTCCTTTAGTGCTAGCGGGAGGATTGAGCAGTTCTTC.

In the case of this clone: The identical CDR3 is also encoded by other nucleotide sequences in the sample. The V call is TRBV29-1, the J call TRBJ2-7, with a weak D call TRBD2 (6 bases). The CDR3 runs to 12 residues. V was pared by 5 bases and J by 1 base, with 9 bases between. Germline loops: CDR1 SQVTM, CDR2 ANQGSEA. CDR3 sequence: CSVLRGSYEQYF. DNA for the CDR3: TGCAGCGTTTTGCGGGGTTCCTACGAGCAGTACTTC.

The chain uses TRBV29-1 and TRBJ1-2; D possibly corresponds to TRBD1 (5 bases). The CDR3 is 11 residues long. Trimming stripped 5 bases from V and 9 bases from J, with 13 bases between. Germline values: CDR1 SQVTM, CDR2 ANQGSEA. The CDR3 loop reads CSVLGEGSYTF. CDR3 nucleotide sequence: TGCAGCGTTCTGGGGGAAGGTAGCTACACCTTC. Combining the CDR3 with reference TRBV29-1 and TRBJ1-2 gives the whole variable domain SAVISQKPSRDICQRGTSLTIQCQVDSQVTMMFWYRQQPGQSLTLIATANQGSEATYESGFVIDKFPISRPNLTFSTLTVSNMSPEDSSIYLCSVLGEGSYTFGSGTRLTVV.

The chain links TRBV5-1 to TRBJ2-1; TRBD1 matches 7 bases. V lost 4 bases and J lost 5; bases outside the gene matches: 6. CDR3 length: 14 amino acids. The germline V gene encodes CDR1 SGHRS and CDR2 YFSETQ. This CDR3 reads CASSKGQPNNEQFF. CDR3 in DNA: TGCGCCAGCAGCAAGGGACAGCCTAACAATGAGCAGTTCTTC.

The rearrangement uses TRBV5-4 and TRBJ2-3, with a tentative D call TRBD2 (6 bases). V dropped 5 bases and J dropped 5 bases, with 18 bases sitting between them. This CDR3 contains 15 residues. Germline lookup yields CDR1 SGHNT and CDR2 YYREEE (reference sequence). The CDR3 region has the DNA TGTGCCAGCAGGGAAGGGACGGGAGTGATAGATACGCAGTATTTT. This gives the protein CASREGTGVIDTQYF.

The CDR3 bases are TGTGCCAGCAGCCTACAGGGACCCCATGGGGCCAACGTCCTGACTTTC. Encoded protein: CASSLQGPHGANVLTF. The chain carries TRBV13 and TRBJ2-6; D may be TRBD1 (6 bases). The V end was cut by 5 bases, the J end by 3 bases, with 14 bases between. The CDR3 has 16 amino acids. Germline CDR1 reads PRHDT; CDR2 reads FYEKMQ (reference sequence).

The CDR3 DNA sequence: TGCGCCAGCAGCTTGGATCCCGGGACACTCTACGAGCAGTACTTC. It specifies CASSLDPGTLYEQYF. This chain uses TRBV5-1 with TRBJ2-7; TRBD1 is a possible D gene (6 bases). V shed 0 bases and J shed 3 bases, with 13 bases lying between them. Germline V gene lookup returns CDR1 SGHRS and CDR2 YFSETQ. CDR3 length: 15 residues.

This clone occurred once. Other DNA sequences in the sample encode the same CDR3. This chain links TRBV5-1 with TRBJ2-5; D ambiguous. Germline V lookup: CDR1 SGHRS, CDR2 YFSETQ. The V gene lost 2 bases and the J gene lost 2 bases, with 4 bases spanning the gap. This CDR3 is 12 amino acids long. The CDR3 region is CASSLTQETQYF. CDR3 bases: TGCGCCAGCAGCTTAACTCAAGAGACCCAGTACTTC.

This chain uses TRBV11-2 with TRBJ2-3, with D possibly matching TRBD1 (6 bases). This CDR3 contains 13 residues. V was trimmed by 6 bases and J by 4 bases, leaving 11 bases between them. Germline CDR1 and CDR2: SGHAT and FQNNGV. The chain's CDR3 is CASSLQGADTQYF. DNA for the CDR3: TGTGCCAGCAGTCTACAGGGAGCAGATACGCAGTATTTT.